Described below is a single T cell receptor beta chain sequence and its context. The sample originates from a study of blood T cell repertoires in COVID-19. Overall study: The United States, Italy and Spain supplied acute and convalescent COVID-19 samples. From T cells, B-cell-depleted T cells, or PBMCs came the material, which was cDNA or gDNA.

Original analysis: Counts of nucleated cells, estimated from reference gene primer amplification, were obtained. Clones were read by immunoSEQ multiplex PCR, and TCRdb kept only the in-frame ones, dropping some. The V and J calls and clone size come from that table; D and trimming were worked out from the DNA. Counted here are over 200,000 clones, 92% occurring once; the ten biggest clones make up around 1.2%. Sequenced sample: peripheral blood. This clonotype was obtained from a man in his thirties or forties with acute or convalescent COVID-19.

CDR3 sequence (DNA): TGTGCCTGGAGTGAGGGGCTGGGATATGGCTACACCTTC. Its translation: CAWSEGLGYGYTF. The J gene is TRBJ1-2, the V gene TRBV30; possibly TRBD1 for D (5 bases). This CDR3 comprises 13 residues. From germline, CDR1 is GTSNPN and CDR2 SVGIG (reference sequence). V was pared by 1 base and J by 5 bases, with 11 bases between.